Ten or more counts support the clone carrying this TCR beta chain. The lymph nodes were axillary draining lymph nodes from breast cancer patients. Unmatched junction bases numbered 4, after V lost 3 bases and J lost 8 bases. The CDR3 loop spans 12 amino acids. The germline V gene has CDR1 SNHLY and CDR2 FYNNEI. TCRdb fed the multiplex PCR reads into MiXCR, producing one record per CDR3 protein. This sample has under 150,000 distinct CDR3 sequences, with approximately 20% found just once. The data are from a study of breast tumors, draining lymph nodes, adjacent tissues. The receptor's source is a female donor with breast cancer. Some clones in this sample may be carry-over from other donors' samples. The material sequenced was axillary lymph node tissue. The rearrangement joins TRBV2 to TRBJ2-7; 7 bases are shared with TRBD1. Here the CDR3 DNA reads TGTGCCAGCAGTGAGCGACAGGGTAAGCAGTACTTC. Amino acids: CASSERQGKQYF.